This TCR beta chain was identified in a study of cytomegalovirus exposure and HLA in healthy donors. The study's findings and limits: A few V segments could not be told apart, such as TRBV6-2 and TRBV6-3, and were left out.

About this clone: The antigen is undetermined.

Trimming took 5 bases from V and 6 from J, leaving 8 bases between them. The CDR3 totals 12 residues. From germline, CDR1 is SEHNR and CDR2 FQNEAQ (reference sequence). In the PCR, 60 Vbeta and 13 Jbeta primers were used. The data were produced by immunoSEQ multiplex PCR, yet TCRdb's version contains in-frame clones alone and is incomplete. The data show 110,000 or so clones, over 60% seen once. The chain couples TRBV7-9 to TRBJ2-1; no definite D call. The TCR originated in a man aged 18 to 30 in good health and CMV-seropositive. Sample: PBMCs. The CDR3 spells CASSPGGNEQFF. CDR3 in DNA: TGTGCCAGCAGCCCCGGCGGCAATGAGCAGTTCTTC.